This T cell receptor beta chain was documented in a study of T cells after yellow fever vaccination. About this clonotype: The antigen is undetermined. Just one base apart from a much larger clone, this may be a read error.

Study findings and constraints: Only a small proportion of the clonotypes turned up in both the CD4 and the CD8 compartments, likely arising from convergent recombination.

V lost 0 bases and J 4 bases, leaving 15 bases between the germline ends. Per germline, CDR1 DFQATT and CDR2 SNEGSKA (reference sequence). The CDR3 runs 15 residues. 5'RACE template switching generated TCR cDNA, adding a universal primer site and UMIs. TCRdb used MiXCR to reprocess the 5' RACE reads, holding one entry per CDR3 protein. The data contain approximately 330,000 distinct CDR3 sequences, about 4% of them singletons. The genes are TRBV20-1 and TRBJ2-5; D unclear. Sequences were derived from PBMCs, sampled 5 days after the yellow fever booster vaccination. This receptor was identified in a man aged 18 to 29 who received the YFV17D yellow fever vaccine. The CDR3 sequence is CSARDGTWIVETQYF. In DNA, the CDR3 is TGCAGTGCTAGAGATGGCACCTGGATAGTAGAGACCCAGTACTTC.